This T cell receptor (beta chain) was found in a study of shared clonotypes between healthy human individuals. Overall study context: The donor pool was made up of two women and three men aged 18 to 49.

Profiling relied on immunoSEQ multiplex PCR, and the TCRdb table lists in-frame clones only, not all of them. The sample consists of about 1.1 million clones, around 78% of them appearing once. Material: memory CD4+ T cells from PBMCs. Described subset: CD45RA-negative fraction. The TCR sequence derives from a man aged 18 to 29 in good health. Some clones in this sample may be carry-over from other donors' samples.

The CDR3 region is CASKGGGNEKLFF. Written as DNA, the CDR3 is TGTGCCAGCAAGGGGGGGGGTAATGAAAAACTGTTTTTT. The chain employs TRBV28 and TRBJ1-4, with D perhaps TRBD1 (6 bases). This CDR3 region has 13 residues. Germline CDR1 reads MDHEN; CDR2 reads SYDVKM. Trimming pared 7 bases from V and 4 bases from J, leaving 10 bases between.